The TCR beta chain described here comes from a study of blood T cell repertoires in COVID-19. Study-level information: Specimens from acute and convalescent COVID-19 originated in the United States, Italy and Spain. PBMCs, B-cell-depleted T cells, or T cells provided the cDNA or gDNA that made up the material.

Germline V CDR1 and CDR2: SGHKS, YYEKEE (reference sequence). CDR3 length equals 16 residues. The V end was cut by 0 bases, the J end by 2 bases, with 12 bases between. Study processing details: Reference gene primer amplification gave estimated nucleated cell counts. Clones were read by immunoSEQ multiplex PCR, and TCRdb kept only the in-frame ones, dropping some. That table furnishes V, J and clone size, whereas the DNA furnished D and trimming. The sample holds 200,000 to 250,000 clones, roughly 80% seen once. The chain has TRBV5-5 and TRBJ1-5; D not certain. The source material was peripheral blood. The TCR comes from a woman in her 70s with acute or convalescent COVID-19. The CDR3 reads CASSLGGPNGNQPQHF. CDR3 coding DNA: TGTGCCAGCAGCTTGGGCGGCCCGAACGGCAATCAGCCCCAGCATTTT. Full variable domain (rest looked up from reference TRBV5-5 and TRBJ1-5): DAGVTQSPTHLIKTRGQQVTLRCSPISGHKSVSWYQQVLGQGPQFIFQYYEKEERGRGNFPDRFSARQFPNYSSELNVNALLLGDSALYLCASSLGGPNGNQPQHFGDGTRLSIL.